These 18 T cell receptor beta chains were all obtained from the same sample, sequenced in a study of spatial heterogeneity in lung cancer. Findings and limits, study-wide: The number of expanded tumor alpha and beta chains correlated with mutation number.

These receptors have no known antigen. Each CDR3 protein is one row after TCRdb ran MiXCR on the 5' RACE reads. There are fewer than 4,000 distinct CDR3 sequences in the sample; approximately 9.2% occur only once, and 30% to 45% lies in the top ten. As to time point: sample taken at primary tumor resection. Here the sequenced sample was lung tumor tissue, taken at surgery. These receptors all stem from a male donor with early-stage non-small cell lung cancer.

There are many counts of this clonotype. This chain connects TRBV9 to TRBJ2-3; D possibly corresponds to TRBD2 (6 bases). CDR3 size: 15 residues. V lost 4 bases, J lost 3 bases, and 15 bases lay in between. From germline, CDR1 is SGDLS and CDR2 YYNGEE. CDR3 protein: CASSPRGTMTDTQYF. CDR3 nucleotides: TGTGCCAGCAGCCCGCGCGGGACGATGACAGATACGCAGTATTTT.

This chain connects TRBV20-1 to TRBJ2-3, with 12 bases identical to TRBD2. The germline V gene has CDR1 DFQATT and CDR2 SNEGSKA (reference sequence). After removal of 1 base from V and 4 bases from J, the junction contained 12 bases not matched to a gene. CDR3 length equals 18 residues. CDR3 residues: CSARAPGLAGRRADTQYF. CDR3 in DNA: TGCAGTGCTAGAGCCCCGGGACTAGCGGGCAGGAGGGCAGATACGCAGTATTTT.

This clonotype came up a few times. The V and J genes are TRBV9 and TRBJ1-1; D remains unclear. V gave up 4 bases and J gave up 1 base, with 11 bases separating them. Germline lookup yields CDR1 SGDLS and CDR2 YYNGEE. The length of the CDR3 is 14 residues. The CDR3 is CASSNREGNTEAFF. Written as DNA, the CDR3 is TGTGCCAGCAGCAATAGAGAGGGGAACACTGAAGCTTTCTTT.

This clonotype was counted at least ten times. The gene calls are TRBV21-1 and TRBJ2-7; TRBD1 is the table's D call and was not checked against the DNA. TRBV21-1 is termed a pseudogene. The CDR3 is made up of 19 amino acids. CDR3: CASSKAWDRGRVVPYEQYF. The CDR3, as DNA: TGTGCCAGCAGCAAAGCGTGGGACAGGGGGCGCGTTGTGCCCTACGAGCAGTACTTC.

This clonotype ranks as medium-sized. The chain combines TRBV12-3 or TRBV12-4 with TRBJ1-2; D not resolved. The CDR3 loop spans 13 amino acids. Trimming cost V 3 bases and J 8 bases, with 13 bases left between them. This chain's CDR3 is CASSFLKSSGYTF. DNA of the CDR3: TGTGCCAGCAGTTTCTTGAAATCCTCCGGCTACACCTTC.

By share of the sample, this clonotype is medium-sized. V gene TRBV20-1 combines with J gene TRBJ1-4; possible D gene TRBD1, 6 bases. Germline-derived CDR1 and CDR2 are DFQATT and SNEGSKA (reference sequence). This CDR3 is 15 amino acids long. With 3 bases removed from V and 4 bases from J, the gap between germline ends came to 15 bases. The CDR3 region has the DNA TGCAGTGCTAGCGTTCGGACAGCCCTTAATGAAAAACTGTTTTTT. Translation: CSASVRTALNEKLFF.

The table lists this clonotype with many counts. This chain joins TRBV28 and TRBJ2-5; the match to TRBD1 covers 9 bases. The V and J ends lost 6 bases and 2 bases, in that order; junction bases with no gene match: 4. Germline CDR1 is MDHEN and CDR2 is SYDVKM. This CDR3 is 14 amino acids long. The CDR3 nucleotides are TGTGCCAGCAGCCAAGGGACAGGGCAAGAGACCCAGTACTTC. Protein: CASSQGTGQETQYF.

This CDR3 is CASSLDAGGRQYF. For the CDR3, the DNA is TGTGCCAGCAGCTTAGACGCAGGGGGGAGGCAGTACTTC. This chain links TRBV7-2 with TRBJ2-7; D perhaps matches TRBD1 (7 bases). This CDR3 region has 13 residues. Germline values: CDR1 SGHTA, CDR2 FQGNSA. Trimming took 1 base from V and 9 from J, leaving 13 bases between them.

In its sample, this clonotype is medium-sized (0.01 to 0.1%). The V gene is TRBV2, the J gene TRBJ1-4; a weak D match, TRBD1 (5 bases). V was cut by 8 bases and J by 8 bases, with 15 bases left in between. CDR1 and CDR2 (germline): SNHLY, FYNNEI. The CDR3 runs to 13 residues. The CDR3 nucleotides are TGTGCCAGCGGGGGGGGAGCGAGGGAAAAACTGTTTTTT. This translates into CASGGGAREKLFF.

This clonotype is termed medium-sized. The CDR3 DNA follows: TGCGCCAGCAGCTTGGAACAGGGACCCTACGAGCAGTACTTC. Its protein product is CASSLEQGPYEQYF. The V gene is TRBV5-1, the J gene TRBJ2-7; perhaps TRBD1 as D (6 bases). V was trimmed by 0 bases and J by 2 bases, leaving 9 bases between them. This CDR3 comprises 14 residues. In germline, CDR1 is SGHRS, CDR2 YFSETQ. Complete variable domain (other parts from reference TRBV5-1 and TRBJ2-7): KAGVTQTPRYLIKTRGQQVTLSCSPISGHRSVSWYQQTPGQGLQFLFEYFSETQRNKGNFPGRFSGRQFSNSRSEMNVSTLELGDSALYLCASSLEQGPYEQYFGPGTRLTVT.

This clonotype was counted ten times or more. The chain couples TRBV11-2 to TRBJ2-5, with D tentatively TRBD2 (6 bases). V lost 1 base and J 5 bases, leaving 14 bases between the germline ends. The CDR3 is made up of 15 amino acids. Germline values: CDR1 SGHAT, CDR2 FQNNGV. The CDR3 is CASSLGHLSGETQYF. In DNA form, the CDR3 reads TGTGCCAGCAGCTTAGGGCACTTGAGCGGGGAGACCCAGTACTTC.

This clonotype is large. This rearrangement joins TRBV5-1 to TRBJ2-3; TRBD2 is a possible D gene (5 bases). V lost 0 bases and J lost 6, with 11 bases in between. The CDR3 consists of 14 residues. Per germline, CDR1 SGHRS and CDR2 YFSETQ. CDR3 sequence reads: CASSLVGNLDTQYF. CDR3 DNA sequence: TGCGCCAGCAGCTTGGTCGGGAATTTGGATACGCAGTATTTT.

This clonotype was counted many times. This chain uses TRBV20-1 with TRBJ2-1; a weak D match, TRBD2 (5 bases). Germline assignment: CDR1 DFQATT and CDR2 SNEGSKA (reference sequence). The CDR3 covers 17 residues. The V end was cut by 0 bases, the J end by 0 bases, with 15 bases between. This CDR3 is CSARDPGLPSSYNEQFF. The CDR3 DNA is TGCAGTGCTAGAGATCCAGGACTCCCGAGCTCCTACAATGAGCAGTTCTTC.

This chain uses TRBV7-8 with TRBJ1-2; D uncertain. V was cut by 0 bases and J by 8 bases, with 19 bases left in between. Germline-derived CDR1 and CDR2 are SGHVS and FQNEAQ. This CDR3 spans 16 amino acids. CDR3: CASSLAPGRPPNGYTF. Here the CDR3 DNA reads TGTGCCAGCAGCTTAGCCCCTGGGCGACCACCAAACGGCTACACCTTC.

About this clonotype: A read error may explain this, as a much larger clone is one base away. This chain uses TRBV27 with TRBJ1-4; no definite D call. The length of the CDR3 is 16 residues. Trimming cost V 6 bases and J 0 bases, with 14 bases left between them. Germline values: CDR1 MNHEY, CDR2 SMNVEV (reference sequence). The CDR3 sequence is CASRDSGDATNEKLFF. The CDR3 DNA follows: TGTGCCAGCAGAGACTCAGGAGATGCAACTAATGAAAAACTGTTTTTT.

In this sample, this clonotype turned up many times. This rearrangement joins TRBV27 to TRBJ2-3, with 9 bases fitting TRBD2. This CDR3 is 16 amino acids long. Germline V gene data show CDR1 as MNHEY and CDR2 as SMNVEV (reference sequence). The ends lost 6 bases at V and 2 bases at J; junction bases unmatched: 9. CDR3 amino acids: CASSLLAGALTDTQYF. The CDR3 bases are TGTGCCAGCAGCTTACTAGCGGGCGCCCTCACAGATACGCAGTATTTT.

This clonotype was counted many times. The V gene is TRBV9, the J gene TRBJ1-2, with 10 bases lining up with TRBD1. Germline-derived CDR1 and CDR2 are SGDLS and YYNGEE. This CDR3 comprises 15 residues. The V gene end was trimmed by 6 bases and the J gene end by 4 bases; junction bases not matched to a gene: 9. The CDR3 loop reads CASTRGDRGAYGYTF. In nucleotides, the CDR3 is TGTGCCAGCACCCGTGGGGACAGGGGAGCCTATGGCTACACCTTC. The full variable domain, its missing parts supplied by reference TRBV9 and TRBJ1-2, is DSGVTQTPKHLITATGQRVTLRCSPRSGDLSVYWYQQSLDQGLQFLIQYYNGEERAKGNILERFSAQQFPDLHSELNLSSLELGDSALYFCASTRGDRGAYGYTFGSGTRLTVV.

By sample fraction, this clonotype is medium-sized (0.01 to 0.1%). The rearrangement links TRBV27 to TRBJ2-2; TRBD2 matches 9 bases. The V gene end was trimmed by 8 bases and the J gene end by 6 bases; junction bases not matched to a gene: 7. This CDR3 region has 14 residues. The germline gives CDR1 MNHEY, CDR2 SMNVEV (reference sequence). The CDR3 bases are TGTGCCAGCCGGCGGGGGGGGTCCGCCGGGGAGCTGTTTTTT. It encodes CASRRGGSAGELFF.